The 14 T cell receptor beta chains below come from one sample, sequenced in a study of T cell changes during pregnancy in multiple sclerosis. Using immunoSEQ multiplex PCR, the repertoire was profiled, and TCRdb retains in-frame clones only, with some absent. The sample consists of some 87,000 clones, about 95% of them appearing once. Specimen: peripheral blood, collected in the second trimester of pregnancy. These receptors were collected from a female donor with multiple sclerosis, enrolled in a pregnancy study.

V is TRBV19 and J is TRBJ2-3; 7 nucleotides match TRBD2. The V segment lost 1 base and the J segment 1 base; nucleotides outside the gene matches: 2. The CDR3 is made up of 15 amino acids. Per germline, CDR1 LNHDA and CDR2 SQIVND (reference sequence). CDR3 bases: TGTGCCAGTAGTATAGGCGGGAGTGGCACAGATACGCAGTATTTT. It specifies CASSIGGSGTDTQYF.

The J gene is TRBJ2-7, the V gene TRBV15; perhaps TRBD2 as D (6 bases). The CDR3 runs to 13 residues. The V end lost 0 bases, the J end lost 7 bases, and 10 bases lay between the germline ends. Germline V gives CDR1 LNHNV, CDR2 YYDKDF (reference sequence). CDR3 loop: CATSRETSWEQYF. CDR3 bases: TGTGCCACCAGCAGAGAAACTAGCTGGGAGCAGTACTTC. Full variable domain (outside the CDR3, taken from reference TRBV15 and TRBJ2-7): DAMVIQNPRYQVTQFGKPVTLSCSQTLNHNVMYWYQQKSSQAPKLLFHYYDKDFNNEADTPDNFQSRRPNTSFCFLDIRSPGLGDTAMYLCATSRETSWEQYFGPGTRLTVT.

The chain employs TRBV5-5 and TRBJ2-3; tentatively, D is TRBD1 (6 bases). Germline CDR1 and CDR2: SGHKS and YYEKEE (reference sequence). V gave up 0 bases and J gave up 0 bases, with 14 bases separating them. The CDR3 sequence is 17 residues long. CDR3: CASSLARAGASTDTQYF. The CDR3 coding sequence is TGTGCCAGCAGCTTGGCCCGTGCAGGGGCGAGCACAGATACGCAGTATTTT.

The gene calls are TRBV28 and TRBJ2-6, with 9 bases matching TRBD1. This CDR3 is 18 amino acids long. Germline V gene lookup returns CDR1 MDHEN and CDR2 SYDVKM. After removal of 7 bases from V and 1 base from J, the junction contained 11 bases not matched to a gene. The CDR3 reads CASNRPGQGVSGANVLTF. The DNA of the CDR3 is TGTGCCAGCAATCGACCGGGACAGGGCGTTTCTGGGGCCAACGTCCTGACTTTC.

This clone was seen just once. The chain joins TRBV5-1 to TRBJ2-1; 11 bases fit TRBD2. Germline CDR1 and CDR2: SGHRS and YFSETQ. V was pared by 4 bases and J by 1 base, with 4 bases of the junction left unmatched. This CDR3 has 16 amino acids. The chain's CDR3 is CASSGRLAGSYNEQFF. Here the CDR3 DNA reads TGCGCCAGCAGCGGTCGACTAGCGGGGTCCTACAATGAGCAGTTCTTC.

This rearrangement joins TRBV14 to TRBJ2-7, with 7 bases fitting TRBD1. Trimming at V came to 8 bases and at J to 0 bases, leaving 4 bases not matched to a gene. The CDR3 length is 13 residues. Germline V gene data show CDR1 as SGHDN and CDR2 as FVKESK. CDR3 DNA: TGTGCCAGCGGGACAGACCTCTCCTACGAGCAGTACTTC. Residues: CASGTDLSYEQYF.

This sequence joins TRBV19 and TRBJ2-7; 11 nucleotides line up with TRBD1. Trimming cost V 5 bases and J 2 bases; bases outside gene matches: 5. Germline lookup yields CDR1 LNHDA and CDR2 SQIVND (reference sequence). This CDR3 region has 15 residues. The CDR3 nucleotides are TGTGCCAGTAGTCCAGGGACAGGGGGTGCCTACGAGCAGTACTTC. Its translation: CASSPGTGGAYEQYF.

This clone is a singleton in its sample. This sequence joins TRBV10-2 and TRBJ2-7, with 10 bases lining up with TRBD2. Losses at the gene ends were 3 bases for V and 6 bases for J; bases not matched to a gene: 8. The CDR3 runs 15 residues. CDR1 and CDR2 from the germline V gene are WSHSY and SAAADI. Here the CDR3 reads CASSEAASGRGEQYF. In DNA form, the CDR3 reads TGCGCCAGCAGTGAAGCGGCTAGCGGGAGAGGCGAGCAGTACTTC.

CDR3 protein: CASSSGQGGYNEQFF. CDR3 DNA sequence: TGCGCCAGCAGCTCTGGACAGGGTGGGTACAATGAGCAGTTCTTC. The rearrangement links TRBV5-1 to TRBJ2-1; 8 bases line up with TRBD1. Germline lookup yields CDR1 SGHRS and CDR2 YFSETQ. Germline trimming cut 3 bases from V and 4 bases from J; bases unmatched to any gene: 6. This CDR3 region has 15 residues.

The count of this clone is one. This rearrangement joins TRBV27 to TRBJ1-1; tentative D call: TRBD1 (5 bases). V was shortened by 4 bases and J by 1 base, with 16 bases between the two germline ends. The CDR3 has 16 amino acids. In germline, CDR1 is MNHEY, CDR2 SMNVEV (reference sequence). CDR3 DNA sequence: TGTGCCAGCAGTTCTCCCCACAGGTATGGGAACACTGAAGCTTTCTTT. This codes for CASSSPHRYGNTEAFF.

This clone was recorded only once. V is TRBV5-4 and J is TRBJ2-5; TRBD2 matches at 15 bases. Germline trimming cut 5 bases from V and 5 bases from J; bases unmatched to any gene: 19. Germline V gene lookup returns CDR1 SGHNT and CDR2 YYREEE (reference sequence). This CDR3 has 20 residues. The CDR3 region is CASRQGLAGGLSSISETQYF. In nucleotides, the CDR3 is TGTGCCAGCAGGCAAGGACTAGCGGGAGGGCTCTCAAGTATCAGCGAGACCCAGTACTTC.

The chain couples TRBV29-1 to TRBJ2-3; 7 bases map to TRBD1. This CDR3 contains 13 residues. Germline assignment: CDR1 SQVTM and CDR2 ANQGSEA. V gave up 7 bases and J gave up 5 bases; unmatched junction bases: 9. The CDR3 DNA sequence: TGCAGCGGGAAGGGGGCAGAAATAGATACGCAGTATTTT. Translated: CSGKGAEIDTQYF.

The chain combines TRBV27 with TRBJ2-1; 8 bases are shared with TRBD2. The CDR3 has 14 residues. Trimming at V came to 8 bases and at J to 5 bases, leaving 8 bases not matched to a gene. In germline, CDR1 is MNHEY, CDR2 SMNVEV (reference sequence). CDR3 DNA sequence: TGTGCCAGCGGGACTAGTCGGGTACACAATGAGCAGTTCTTC. This codes for CASGTSRVHNEQFF.

This clone was detected only a few times. The chain has TRBV10-3 and TRBJ2-7; 8 nucleotides agree with TRBD1. The V and J ends lost 1 base and 4 bases, in that order; junction bases with no gene match: 9. The germline gives CDR1 ENHRY, CDR2 SYGVKD. CDR3 length equals 16 residues. The CDR3 reads CAISEWRTGRMYEQYF. The CDR3 nucleotides read TGTGCCATCAGTGAGTGGAGGACAGGGAGAATGTACGAGCAGTACTTC.